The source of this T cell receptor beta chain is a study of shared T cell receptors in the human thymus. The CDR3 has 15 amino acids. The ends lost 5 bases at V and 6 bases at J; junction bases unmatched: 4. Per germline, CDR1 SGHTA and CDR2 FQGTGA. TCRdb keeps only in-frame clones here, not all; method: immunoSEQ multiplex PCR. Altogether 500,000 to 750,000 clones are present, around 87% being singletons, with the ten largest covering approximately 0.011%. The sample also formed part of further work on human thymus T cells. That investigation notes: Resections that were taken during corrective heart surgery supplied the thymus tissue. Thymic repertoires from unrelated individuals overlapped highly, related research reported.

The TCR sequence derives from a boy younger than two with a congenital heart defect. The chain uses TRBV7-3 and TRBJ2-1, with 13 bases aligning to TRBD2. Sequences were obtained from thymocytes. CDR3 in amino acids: CASSLTSGRINEQFF. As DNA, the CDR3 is TGTGCCAGCAGCCTGACTAGCGGGAGGATCAATGAGCAGTTCTTC.